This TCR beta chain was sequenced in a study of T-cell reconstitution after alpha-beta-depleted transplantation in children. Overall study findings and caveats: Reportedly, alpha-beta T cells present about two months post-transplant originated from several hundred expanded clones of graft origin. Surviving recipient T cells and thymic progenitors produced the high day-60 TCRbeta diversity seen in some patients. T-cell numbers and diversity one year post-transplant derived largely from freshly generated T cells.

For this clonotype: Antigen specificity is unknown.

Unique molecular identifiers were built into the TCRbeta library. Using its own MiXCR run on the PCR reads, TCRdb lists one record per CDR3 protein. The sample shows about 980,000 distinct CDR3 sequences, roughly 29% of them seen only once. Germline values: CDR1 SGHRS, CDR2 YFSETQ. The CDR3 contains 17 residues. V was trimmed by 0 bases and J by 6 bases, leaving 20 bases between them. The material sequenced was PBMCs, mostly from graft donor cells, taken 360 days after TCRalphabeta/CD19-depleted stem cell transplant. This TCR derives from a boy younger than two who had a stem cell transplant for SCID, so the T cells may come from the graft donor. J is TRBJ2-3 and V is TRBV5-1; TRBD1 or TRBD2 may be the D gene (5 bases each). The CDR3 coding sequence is TGCGCCAGCAGCTTGGAATCGTGGTGGGGGAACGTGGATACGCAGTATTTT. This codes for CASSLESWWGNVDTQYF.